The clone carrying this TCR beta chain was observed once. No antigen is known for it. The sample comes from a study of siplizumab effects on memory and regulatory T cells. The method was immunoSEQ multiplex PCR; TCRdb's version includes in-frame clones alone and lacks a portion of them. The table includes fewer than 110,000 clones, around nine tenths detected once. The germline gives CDR1 SGHTS, CDR2 YDEGEE. This CDR3 comprises 13 residues. Trimming left V 4 bases short and J 10 bases short, with 17 bases between. Study-wide findings and caveats: Siplizumab conditions gave an average of around 70% Treg-derived mappable alloreactive CD4+ clones, versus about 30% for controls.

This chain links TRBV5-8 with TRBJ1-1; the D is unclear. Sequenced sample: non-Treg CD4+ T cells sorted from blood. The receptor was isolated from a human donor in good health. The DNA for the CDR3 is TGTGCCAGCAGCCCCTGGCCGGGTGGAGCAGCTTTCTTT. Amino acid sequence: CASSPWPGGAAFF.